The entry below gives a single T cell receptor beta chain sequence along with its context. This record comes from a study of blood T cell repertoires in COVID-19. This CDR3 spans 14 amino acids. Germline CDR1 is PRHDT and CDR2 is FYEKMQ (reference sequence). V shed 4 bases and J 0 bases; nucleotides not matched to a gene: 3. Clones were read by immunoSEQ multiplex PCR, and TCRdb kept only the in-frame ones, dropping some. The repertoire consists of about 270,000 clones, with about 90% occurring once and the leading ten covering roughly 3.9%. This chain joins TRBV13 and TRBJ2-7, with 7 bases that match TRBD1. Sequencing was carried out using PBMCs or T cells enriched from blood (not recorded which). The clonotype comes from a woman aged 25 to 39 with acute COVID-19. CDR3 sequence reads: CASSSRQGSYEQYF. The CDR3, as DNA: TGTGCCAGCAGCTCCCGACAGGGCTCCTACGAGCAGTACTTC.